This note documents a single T cell receptor beta chain sequence. Clones were sequenced by immunoSEQ multiplex PCR, and TCRdb holds only the in-frame ones, with some missing. The top ten hold over 2% of the sample, which has around 290,000 clones, roughly 86% seen once. This sample was taken from a study of blood T cell repertoires in COVID-19. Germline V lookup: CDR1 PRHDT, CDR2 FYEKMQ (reference sequence). The V gene lost 11 bases and the J gene lost 6 bases, with 17 bases spanning the gap. The length of the CDR3 is 12 residues. The clonotype originates from a woman aged 18-29 years who had recovered from COVID-19. The source material was PBMCs or T cells enriched from blood (not recorded which). The chain couples TRBV13 to TRBJ2-7; D perhaps matches TRBD2 (5 bases). The CDR3 DNA reads TGTGCCGGGTCAAACGGGAACTCCGAGCAGTACTTC. This codes for CAGSNGNSEQYF.